The rows below give T cell receptor beta chains drawn from one sample of a study of spatial heterogeneity in lung cancer. TCRdb used MiXCR to reprocess the 5' RACE reads, holding one entry per CDR3 protein. The repertoire consists of around 5,800 distinct CDR3 sequences, with around 7.3% occurring once and the leading ten covering 28%. Sample: lung tumor tissue, taken at surgery. Receptors originate from a female donor with early-stage non-small cell lung cancer. The CDR3 runs from the conserved cysteine through the conserved F or W. Each record gives: clone size, D gene, V gene, J gene, CDR3 DNA, CDR3 protein. The D gene is left open where the match is weak. Only part of the rows carry a size: once, few, many, or a class if the clone is expanded.

NA	TRBD1	TRBV12-3/TRBV12-4	TRBJ2-7	TGTGCCAGCAGACTGGGACAGTTCCTGGAGCAGTACTTC	CASRLGQFLEQYF
many	NA	TRBV13	TRBJ2-5	TGTGCCAGCAGCTTAAAAGGAACCCAAGAGACCCAGTACTTC	CASSLKGTQETQYF
many	NA	TRBV6-1	TRBJ1-1	TGTGCCAGTAGGATGGGGGGGGCCGGAACTGAAGCTTTCTTT	CASRMGGAGTEAFF
many	TRBD1	TRBV7-8	TRBJ2-7	TGTGCCAGCAGCTTCCGGACAGGGGGGTACGAGCAGTACTTC	CASSFRTGGYEQYF
medium-sized	NA	TRBV27	TRBJ2-7	TGTGCCAGCAGTTCCCCCGACCGAGGTAGACAGTACTTC	CASSSPDRGRQYF
many	NA	TRBV5-1	TRBJ2-6	TGCGCCAGCAGCAACAGGGTGGCTGGGGCCAACGTCCTGACTTTC	CASSNRVAGANVLTF
many	NA	TRBV6-2/TRBV6-3	TRBJ2-1	TGTGCCAGCAGTACACCCCAGCTAGGGGGAGGCTATTACAATGAGCAGTTCTTC	CASSTPQLGGGYYNEQFF
medium-sized	TRBD2	TRBV7-2	TRBJ2-1	TGTGCCAGCAGCTTAGGGACTAGCGGGGGGCGGAATGAGCAGTTCTTC	CASSLGTSGGRNEQFF
many	TRBD2	TRBV3-1	TRBJ2-1	TGTGCCAGCAGCCAAGATAGCGGGAGAAACAATGAGCAGTTCTTC	CASSQDSGRNNEQFF
many	TRBD1	TRBV6-1	TRBJ2-7	TGTGCCAGCAGGAAAGGGACAGGGATTTACGAGCAGTACTTC	CASRKGTGIYEQYF
few	NA	TRBV3-1	TRBJ2-3	TGTGCCAGCAGCCTCACAGGAGGACTCACAGATACGCAGTATTTT	CASSLTGGLTDTQYF
many	NA	TRBV18	TRBJ2-7	TGTGCCAGCTCCGGGACGGCGCAGGAGGTGCAGTACTTC	CASSGTAQEVQYF
few	TRBD1	TRBV5-1	TRBJ2-1	TGCGCCAGCAGTTTCAAGTCACAGGGGTCTGCCCTAATATACAATGAGCAGTTCTTC	CASSFKSQGSALIYNEQFF
many	NA	TRBV7-6	TRBJ2-3	TGTGCCAGCAGCTTAGCGGTGGGCGGTACGCAGTATTTT	CASSLAVGGTQYF
many	TRBD2	TRBV5-1	TRBJ2-3	TGCGCCAGCAGCTTGGCTCCTAGCGGGAAGGGCACAGATACGCAGTATTTT	CASSLAPSGKGTDTQYF
many	TRBD2	TRBV29-1	TRBJ2-5	TGCAGCGTTCGTACTAGCGGGGGGCCCCAAGAGACCCAGTACTTC	CSVRTSGGPQETQYF
medium-sized	TRBD2	TRBV3-1	TRBJ2-5	TGTGCCAGCAGCCCTGGACTAGCGGGAAGGGGGGAGACCCAGTACTTC	CASSPGLAGRGETQYF
medium-sized	NA	TRBV3-1	TRBJ1-1	TGTGCCAGCAGCCAAGGACTAGGCCGGAACACTGAAGCTTTCTTT	CASSQGLGRNTEAFF
medium-sized	NA	TRBV6-5	TRBJ2-7	TGTGCCAGCAGTACCGGTGGGCAATACGAGCAGTACTTC	CASSTGGQYEQYF
medium-sized	NA	TRBV28	TRBJ2-1	TGTGCCAGCAGTCCACATCCCTCATTAGATGAGCAGTTCTTC	CASSPHPSLDEQFF
many	NA	TRBV5-1	TRBJ1-1	TGCGCCAGCAGCATGGGCCGGGGGGACACTGAAGCTTTCTTT	CASSMGRGDTEAFF
many	NA	TRBV28	TRBJ1-5	TGTGCCAGCAGGGAGGGGAATCAGCCCCAGCATTTT	CASREGNQPQHF
many	TRBD2	TRBV19	TRBJ2-3	TGTGCCAGTAGTAATACTGCTCCCGGGACTAGCGGGGGAGATACGCAGTATTTT	CASSNTAPGTSGGDTQYF
many	NA	TRBV5-5	TRBJ2-3	TGTGCCAGCAGCTTGACACCAACGGATACGCAGTATTTT	CASSLTPTDTQYF
many	NA	TRBV6-2/TRBV6-3	TRBJ2-3	TGTGCCAGCAGTTCTGGAAGAAGTACAGATACGCAGTATTTT	CASSSGRSTDTQYF
medium-sized	NA	TRBV6-1	TRBJ2-5	TGTGCCAGCAGTGAACGCGGATTAGAGACCCAGTACTTC	CASSERGLETQYF
medium-sized	TRBD1	TRBV30	TRBJ2-7	TGTGCCTGGAGCCCGGGACAGGGGGTCTACGAGCAGTACTTC	CAWSPGQGVYEQYF